This T cell receptor (beta chain) was captured in a study of immune evolution from preneoplasia to lung adenocarcinoma. Study results and limitations: From normal lung to invasive adenocarcinoma, top clone frequencies appeared to decrease. Later-stage lesions appeared to have more T cells, more diversity, less clonality. Compared with EGFR-mutant or double wild-type lesions, KRAS-mutant nodules were more clonal.

Here immunoSEQ multiplex PCR was the method, and the copy in TCRdb shows in-frame clones only, minus some. The data show 6,500 to 7,500 clones, roughly 82% seen once. Concerning this clone: Antigen: not known.

This CDR3 spans 13 amino acids. The V gene end was trimmed by 4 bases and the J gene end by 5 bases; junction bases not matched to a gene: 3. Germline CDR1 is SGHDT and CDR2 is YYEEEE. Patient tissue came from resections in Japan or China, 2014–2017. The chain has TRBV5-6 and TRBJ2-7; 10 bases map to TRBD1. The TCR was taken from a person aged 55-85 years with lung adenocarcinoma. The sample taken for sequencing was FFPE lung adenocarcinoma in situ tissue. CDR3 protein: CASSLGTGDEQYF. CDR3 sequence (DNA): TGTGCCAGCAGCCTAGGGACAGGGGACGAGCAGTACTTC.